This T cell receptor beta chain was recovered during a study of blood T cells in healthy people across ages (dated by TCRdb to the mid-2010s). Study-wide context: In model experiments, template switching captured roughly one uniquely barcoded TCR beta cDNA molecule for every two T cells. Donors were grouped into four age groups: young (average approximately 15 years), middle-aged (39), aged (over 55) and long-lived (just over 80). To avoid experimental bias, donors of different ages were spread randomly across the sequencing lanes. Age-related changes in TCR beta repertoire diversity were measured in the study by deep sequencing normalized with unique cDNA molecular identifiers. Using the same blood draw, the study looked at two additional independent replicas of 1 million unique cDNA reads for two donors, one aged 18 to 29 and the other aged 80 or older.

Libraries were built with 5' RACE. The run used an Illumina HiSeq 2500. A second PCR of 7 to 11 cycles was performed with a sample-barcoded 5' primer and a J-beta primer mix. A template-switch 5' adaptor carrying 12 random nucleotides introduced a unique molecular identifier onto each TCR beta cDNA molecule. At least 2.5 million CDR3-containing paired-end reads were obtained from each sample. The Mint cDNA synthesis kit, primed by a TRBC-specific oligonucleotide, was used to synthesize first-strand cDNA from all RNA. Following uracil-DNA glycosylase treatment, all cDNA underwent a first 18-cycle PCR with the universal primers M1SS and BC2_uni_R. The authors processed their data as follows. For normalization, 1 million high-quality reads were randomly selected from each sample, with every read carrying a distinct molecular identifier. Reads sharing molecular identifiers were discarded rather than binned into consensus sequences. MiTCR, with a Q25 quality threshold and the strictest error-elimination algorithm, was used for CDR3 identification, clonotype clustering and error correction. Lower-bound total TCR beta diversity was estimated with a nonparametric unseen species model using Euler transformation. The public reads were run again by TCRdb, first through fastp at Q25 and then through MiXCR, and only productive beta chains were kept. Here each entry gathers all rows of one CDR3 protein and keeps the most common genes and DNA. The V and J calls come from TCRdb's annotation, not from the publication. This sample holds 1.5 million to 1.8 million distinct CDR3 sequences; under 55% were observed only once. Of the sample, roughly 3.7% falls within the top ten clones.

Comments on this clonotype: Its recognized antigen is unknown. No much larger clone exists at a distance of one base, and base qualities are not known.

The investigation overall reported the following: As age increased, observed TCR beta diversity per million T cells dropped in a roughly linear way, and a significant reduction was already evident by age roughly 40. Compared with the aged group, more naive CD4+ T cells, fewer expanded clones and increased TCR diversity were shown by the long-lived group, suggesting age selection. Observed TCR beta diversity correlated strongly with the percentage of naive T cells measured by flow cytometry. The CMV infection status of donors was not known, potentially confounding age-related changes in expanded clonotypes. Estimates of total diversity based on one million sequenced T cells were regarded as lower bounds and as underestimates. Because profiling used bulk unsorted PBMCs, naive and antigen-experienced compartments could not be compared conclusively.

The roughly 37 donors, aged about 6 to 95 years, were systemically healthy Caucasian individuals from Russia. Roughly 11 milliliters of peripheral blood were drawn from each donor into EDTA-treated Vacutainer tubes. PBMCs were isolated by Ficoll-Paque density-gradient centrifugation, with at least 6 million obtained per sample. Trizol reagent was used to extract total RNA from the PBMCs, yielding at least 5.5 micrograms per sample. The percentages of naive CD45RAhigh/CD27high T cells were determined by flow cytometry on a PBMC aliquot from every donor. The CDR3 has 17 amino acids, counting the end cysteine and phenylalanine. CDR3 DNA only is kept here, 51 bases in frame from base 1. At the junction V is shortened by 5 bases and J by 3 bases, with 20 bases in between.

The TCR sequence derives from a woman aged 18-35 years in good health. The chain is encoded by TRBV12-3 or TRBV12-4 joined to TRBJ2-4; the D gene is possibly TRBD1, with 5 bases matching. Sequencing was carried out using blood. The base sequence is TGTGCCAGCAGTCTCCCCCGTCAGGGAAATGGCAAAAACATTCAGTACTTC. Translated, this is CASSLPRQGNGKNIQYF.